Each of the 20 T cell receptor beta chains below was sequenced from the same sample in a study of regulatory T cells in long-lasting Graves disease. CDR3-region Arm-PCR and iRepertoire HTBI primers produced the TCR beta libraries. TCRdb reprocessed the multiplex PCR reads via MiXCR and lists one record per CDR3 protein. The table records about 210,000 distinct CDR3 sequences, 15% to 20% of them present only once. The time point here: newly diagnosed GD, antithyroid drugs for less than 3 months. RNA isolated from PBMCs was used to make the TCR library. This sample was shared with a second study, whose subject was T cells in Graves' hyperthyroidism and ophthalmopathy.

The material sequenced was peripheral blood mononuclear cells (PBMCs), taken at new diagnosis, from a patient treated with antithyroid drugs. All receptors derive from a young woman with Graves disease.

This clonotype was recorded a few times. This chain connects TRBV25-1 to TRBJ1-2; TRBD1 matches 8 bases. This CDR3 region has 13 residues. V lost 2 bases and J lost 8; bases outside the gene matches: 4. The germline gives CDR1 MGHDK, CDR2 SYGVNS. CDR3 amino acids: CASSEQGAGGYTF. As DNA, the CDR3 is TGTGCCAGCAGTGAACAGGGGGCTGGAGGCTACACCTTC.

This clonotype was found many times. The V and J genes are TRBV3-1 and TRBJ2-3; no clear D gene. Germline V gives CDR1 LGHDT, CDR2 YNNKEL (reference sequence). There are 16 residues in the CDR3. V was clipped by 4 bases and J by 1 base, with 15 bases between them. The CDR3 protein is CASSPGWVMGTDTQYF. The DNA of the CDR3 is TGTGCCAGCAGCCCCGGTTGGGTTATGGGCACAGATACGCAGTATTTT.

CDR3: CACPGYTNYGYTF. The CDR3 bases are TGTGCCTGTCCGGGATACACTAACTATGGCTACACCTTC. V gene TRBV30 combines with J gene TRBJ1-2; D remains unclear. CDR3 size: 13 residues. Germline CDR1 reads GTSNPN; CDR2 reads SVGIG (reference sequence). V was clipped by 6 bases and J by 0 bases, with 11 bases between them.

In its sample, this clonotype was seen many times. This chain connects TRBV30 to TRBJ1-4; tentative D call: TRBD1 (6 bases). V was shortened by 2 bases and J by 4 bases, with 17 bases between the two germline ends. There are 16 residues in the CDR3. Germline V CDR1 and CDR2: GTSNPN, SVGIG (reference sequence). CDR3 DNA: TGTGCCTGGAGTTACCTGACAGGAAGTTTTAATGAAAAACTGTTTTTT. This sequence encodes CAWSYLTGSFNEKLFF.

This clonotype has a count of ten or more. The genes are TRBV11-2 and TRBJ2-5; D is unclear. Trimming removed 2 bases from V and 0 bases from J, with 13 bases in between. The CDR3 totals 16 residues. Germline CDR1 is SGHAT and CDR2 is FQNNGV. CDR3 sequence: CASSLTPALYQETQYF. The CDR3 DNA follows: TGTGCCAGCAGCTTAACTCCAGCGCTCTACCAAGAGACCCAGTACTTC.

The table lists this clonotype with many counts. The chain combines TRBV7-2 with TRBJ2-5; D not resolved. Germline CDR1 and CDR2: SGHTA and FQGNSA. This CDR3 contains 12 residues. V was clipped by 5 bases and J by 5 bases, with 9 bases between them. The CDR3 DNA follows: TGTGCCAGCAGCCCCCCAACGGAGACCCAGTACTTC. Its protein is CASSPPTETQYF.

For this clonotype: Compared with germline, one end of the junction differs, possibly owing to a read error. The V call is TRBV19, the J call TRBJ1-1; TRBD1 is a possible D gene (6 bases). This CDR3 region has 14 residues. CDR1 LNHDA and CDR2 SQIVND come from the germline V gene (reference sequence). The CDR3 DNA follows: TGTGCCAGTACCGAACAGGGAATAAACACTGGAGCTTTCTTT. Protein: CASTEQGINTGAFF.

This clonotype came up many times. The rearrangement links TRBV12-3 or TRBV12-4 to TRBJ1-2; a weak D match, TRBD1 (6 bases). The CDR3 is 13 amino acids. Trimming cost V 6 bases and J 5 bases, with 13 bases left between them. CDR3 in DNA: TGTGCCAGCAGAAACAGGGTAGTATATGGCTACACCTTC. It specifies CASRNRVVYGYTF.

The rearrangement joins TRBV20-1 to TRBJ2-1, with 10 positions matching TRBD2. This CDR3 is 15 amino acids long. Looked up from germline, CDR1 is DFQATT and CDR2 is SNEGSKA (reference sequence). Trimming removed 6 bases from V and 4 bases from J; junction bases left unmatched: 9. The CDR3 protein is CSADEGLAQYNEQFF. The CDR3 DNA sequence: TGCAGTGCCGATGAGGGACTAGCGCAGTACAATGAGCAGTTCTTC.

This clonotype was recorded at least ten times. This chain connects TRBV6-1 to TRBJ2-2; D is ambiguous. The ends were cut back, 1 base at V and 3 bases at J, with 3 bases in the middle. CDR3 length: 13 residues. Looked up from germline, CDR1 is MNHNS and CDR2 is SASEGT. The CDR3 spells CASSEGDTGELFF. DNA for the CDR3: TGTGCCAGCAGTGAAGGGGACACCGGGGAGCTGTTTTTT.

CDR3 sequence reads: CASSIDPGTEAFF. Here the CDR3 DNA reads TGTGCCAGTAGTATAGACCCGGGGACTGAAGCTTTCTTT. This rearrangement joins TRBV19 to TRBJ1-1; D is unclear. Germline V gene data show CDR1 as LNHDA and CDR2 as SQIVND (reference sequence). The CDR3 has 13 amino acids. The V end was cut by 0 bases, the J end by 5 bases, with 7 bases between.

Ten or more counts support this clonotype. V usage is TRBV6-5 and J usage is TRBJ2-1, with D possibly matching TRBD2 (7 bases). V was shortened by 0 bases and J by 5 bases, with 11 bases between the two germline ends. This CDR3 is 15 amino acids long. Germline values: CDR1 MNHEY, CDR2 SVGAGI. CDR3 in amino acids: CASSYSAGAHNEQFF. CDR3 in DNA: TGTGCCAGCAGTTACTCTGCGGGGGCGCACAATGAGCAGTTCTTC.

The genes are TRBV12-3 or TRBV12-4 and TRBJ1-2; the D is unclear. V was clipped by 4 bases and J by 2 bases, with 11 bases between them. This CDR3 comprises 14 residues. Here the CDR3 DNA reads TGTGCCAGCAGTTCGCATACGGGGAACTATGGCTACACCTTC. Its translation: CASSSHTGNYGYTF.

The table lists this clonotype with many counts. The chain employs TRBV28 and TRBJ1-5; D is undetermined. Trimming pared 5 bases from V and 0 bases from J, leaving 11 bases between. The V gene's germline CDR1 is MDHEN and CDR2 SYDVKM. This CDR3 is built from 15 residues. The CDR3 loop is CASSTDTYSNQPQHF. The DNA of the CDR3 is TGTGCCAGCAGTACCGACACATATAGCAATCAGCCCCAGCATTTT.

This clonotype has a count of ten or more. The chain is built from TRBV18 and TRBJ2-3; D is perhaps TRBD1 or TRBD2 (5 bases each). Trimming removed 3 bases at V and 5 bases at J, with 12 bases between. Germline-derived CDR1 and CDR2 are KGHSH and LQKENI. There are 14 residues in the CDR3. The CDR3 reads CASSPGTEGDTQYF. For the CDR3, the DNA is TGTGCCAGCTCACCCGGGACCGAGGGAGATACGCAGTATTTT.

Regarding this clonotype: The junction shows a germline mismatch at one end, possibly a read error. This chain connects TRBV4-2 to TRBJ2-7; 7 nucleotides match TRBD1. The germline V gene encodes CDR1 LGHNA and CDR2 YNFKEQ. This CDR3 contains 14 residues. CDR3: CASSQGDRDYERYF. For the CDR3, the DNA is TGTGCCAGCAGCCAGGGGGACAGAGACTACGAGCGGTACTTC.

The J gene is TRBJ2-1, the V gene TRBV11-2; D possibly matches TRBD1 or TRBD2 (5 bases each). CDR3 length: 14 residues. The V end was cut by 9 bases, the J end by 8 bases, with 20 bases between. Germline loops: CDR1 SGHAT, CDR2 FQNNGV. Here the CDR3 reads CASDPGPEVYEQFF. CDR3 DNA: TGTGCCAGTGATCCGGGACCTGAAGTCTATGAGCAGTTCTTC.

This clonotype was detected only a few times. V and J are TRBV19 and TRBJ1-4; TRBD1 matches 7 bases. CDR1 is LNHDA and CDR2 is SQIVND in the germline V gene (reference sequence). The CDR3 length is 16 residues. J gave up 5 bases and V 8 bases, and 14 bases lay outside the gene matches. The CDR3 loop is CASSGLIGGGNEKLFF. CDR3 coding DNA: TGTGCCAGTTCGGGCCTTATCGGAGGGGGCAATGAAAAACTGTTTTTT.

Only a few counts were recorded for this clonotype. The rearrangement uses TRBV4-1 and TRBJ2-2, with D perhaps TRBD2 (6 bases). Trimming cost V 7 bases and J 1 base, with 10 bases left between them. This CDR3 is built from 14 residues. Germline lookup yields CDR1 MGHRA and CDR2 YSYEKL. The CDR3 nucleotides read TGCGCCAGCATATCCGGGGGGAACACCGGGGAGCTGTTTTTT. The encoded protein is CASISGGNTGELFF.

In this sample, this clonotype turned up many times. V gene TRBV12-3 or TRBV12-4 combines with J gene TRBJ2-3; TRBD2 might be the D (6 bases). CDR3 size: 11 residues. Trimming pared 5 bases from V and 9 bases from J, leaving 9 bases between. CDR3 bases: TGTGCCAGCAGTCCGGGACTCACGCAGTATTTT. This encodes CASSPGLTQYF.